This T cell receptor (beta chain) was profiled in a study of Tregs in tolerant kidney transplant recipients. Background on the study: Sorting of CD4+CD25+CD127- cells followed approximately 3-day belatacept mixed lymphocyte reactions, sometimes with roughly 5-day graft donor restimulation. Recipient cells were told from donor cells by antibody staining. Overall study results and limits: Biological reproducibility was not directly addressed, but technical replication error appeared minimal. Expanding Tregs on activated donor B cells appeared to best identify donor-specific TCRbeta clones.

Sequencing used immunoSEQ multiplex PCR; TCRdb keeps in-frame clones, though not all of them. The sample has some 15,000 clones, about two thirds seen once. Turning to this clone: The antigen remains unidentified.

The CDR3 runs to 14 residues. Germline lookup yields CDR1 KGHSH and CDR2 LQKENI. V shed 3 bases and J shed 8 bases, with 14 bases lying between them. Sample: Tregs from blood cultured with allogeneic cells. The TCR was taken from a human donor in good health. V and J are TRBV18 and TRBJ1-3, with D uncertain. CDR3 amino acids: CASSPLGRVDTIYF. The CDR3 bases are TGTGCCAGCTCACCCCTCGGCCGGGTGGACACCATATATTTT.